The 26 T cell receptor beta chains reported below all come from one sample, sequenced in a study of tumor and adjacent non-tumor tissue in lung cancer. This sample's RNA came from whole unsorted tissue. Three rounds of nested PCR, following a modified ARM-PCR protocol, produced the TCRbeta library. TCRdb processed the multiplex PCR reads anew with MiXCR; each CDR3 protein has one entry. The repertoire holds 68,000 or so distinct CDR3 sequences, with roughly 56% as singletons. Source material: lung tumor tissue. The receptors here all came from a man in his fifties or sixties with non-small cell lung cancer.

The chain is built from TRBV6-5 and TRBJ2-7; D is possibly TRBD2 (6 bases). The CDR3 sequence is 14 residues long. Germline V lookup: CDR1 MNHEY, CDR2 SVGAGI. The V end lost 10 bases, the J end lost 6 bases, and 22 bases lay between the germline ends. The CDR3 DNA reads TGTGCCATCAGCCCACCCTGGGGGGAAAGCGAGCAGTACTTC. It encodes CAISPPWGESEQYF.

On this clonotype: The germline gene is not matched at one end of the junction; a read error may be the cause. The chain carries TRBV10-2 and TRBJ1-2; no definite D call. Germline-derived CDR1 and CDR2 are WSHSY and SAAADI. The CDR3 is 13 amino acids. The DNA of the CDR3 is TGCGCGAGCAATGATGGAGGAAGTAATGGCTACACCTTC. Protein: CASNDGGSNGYTF.

This clonotype was picked up many times. The chain uses TRBV6-6 and TRBJ2-1, with TRBD2 matching 10 bases. Germline values: CDR1 MNHNY, CDR2 SVGAGI (reference sequence). Losses at the gene ends were 6 bases for V and 2 bases for J; bases not matched to a gene: 7. The CDR3 has 16 residues. The DNA for the CDR3 is TGTGCCAGCAGCGGGACTAGCGCTCAGACCTACAATGAGCAGTTCTTC. Protein sequence: CASSGTSAQTYNEQFF.

With respect to this clonotype: This may be a read error: a much more frequent sequence differs by one nucleotide. The rearrangement uses TRBV4-1 and TRBJ2-1; no firm D call. Germline CDR1 is MGHRA and CDR2 is YSYEKL. The CDR3 covers 16 residues. V lost 0 bases and J lost 8, with 17 bases in between. Here the CDR3 reads CASSQDPNPAYYEQFF. The CDR3 region has the DNA TGCGCCAGCAGCCAAGATCCGAATCCGGCTTACTATGAGCAGTTCTTC.

About this clonotype: A junction end diverges from the germline sequence, so it may reflect a read error. This chain joins TRBV29-1 and TRBJ2-7, with D tentatively TRBD2 (6 bases). Per the germline V gene, CDR1 is SQVTM and CDR2 is ANQGSEA. CDR3 size: 14 residues. CDR3 DNA sequence: TGCAGCGCAAGGGCTAACGGGAGCCTCTACGAGCGGTACTTC. Its protein product is CSARANGSLYERYF.

This clonotype has a single count. A read error may explain this, as a much larger clone is one base away. The chain combines TRBV2 with TRBJ2-3; 9 bases are a match to TRBD2. CDR1 is SNHLY and CDR2 is FYNNEI in the germline V gene. The CDR3 spans 15 residues. This chain's CDR3 is CDSIRAGGFADTQYF. The CDR3 nucleotides are TGTGACAGCATCCGGGCGGGGGGGTTCGCAGATACGCAGTATTTT. The full variable domain, with the rest looked up from reference TRBV2 and TRBJ2-3, is EPEVTQTPSHQVTQMGQEVILRCVPISNHLYFYWYRQILGQKVEFLVSFYNNEISEKSEIFDDQFSVERPDGSNFTLKIRSTKLEDSAMYFCDSIRAGGFADTQYFGPGTRLTVL.

Concerning this clonotype itself: One base away lies a much larger clone, so this may be a sequencing read error. The rearrangement links TRBV6-1 to TRBJ2-7; 7 nucleotides align to TRBD2. J gave up 4 bases and V 4 bases, and 10 bases lay outside the gene matches. Germline CDR1 reads MNHNS; CDR2 reads SASEGT. CDR3 length equals 15 residues. The CDR3 DNA reads as TGTGCCAGCAGTGCCTTAACGGGAGGAGATTACGAGCAGTACTTC. Amino acid sequence: CASSALTGGDYEQYF.

About this clonotype itself: This may be a read error: a much more frequent sequence differs by one nucleotide. V gene TRBV11-1 combines with J gene TRBJ2-3; 7 bases are a match to TRBD2. CDR1 SGHAT and CDR2 FQDESV come from the germline V gene (reference sequence). This CDR3 is built from 15 residues. V trimming: 7 bases; J trimming: 2 bases; junction bases outside the gene matches: 9. The CDR3 coding sequence is TGTGCCAGCACCTCGGAGGGACTAACCACAGATACGCAGTATTTT. Translating it yields CASTSEGLTTDTQYF.

A few counts support this clonotype. A much larger clone lies a single base off, so this may be a read error. The CDR3 DNA is TGTGTCAGCAGCCAAGATGTGGGAACATTTCATCAGCCCCAGCATTTT. Residues: CVSSQDVGTFHQPQHF. The chain couples TRBV4-2 to TRBJ1-5, with unresolved D. The CDR3 spans 16 residues. CDR1 LGHNA and CDR2 YNFKEQ come from the germline V gene.

The table lists this clonotype with many counts. The chain employs TRBV11-2 and TRBJ2-7; 8 bases map to TRBD1. Trimming removed 6 bases from V and 1 base from J; junction bases left unmatched: 8. Germline values: CDR1 SGHAT, CDR2 FQNNGV. This CDR3 region has 15 residues. CDR3 bases: TGTGCCAGCAGTAGTGGACAGGGTTTGTCCTACGAGCAGTACTTC. It codes for CASSSGQGLSYEQYF. Full variable domain (outside the CDR3, taken from reference TRBV11-2 and TRBJ2-7): EAGVAQSPRYKIIEKRQSVAFWCNPISGHATLYWYQQILGQGPKLLIQFQNNGVVDDSQLPKDRFSAERLKGVDSTLKIQPAKLEDSAVYLCASSSGQGLSYEQYFGPGTRLTVT.

This clonotype occurred a few times. The conserved closing phenylalanine or tryptophan is absent in this CDR3, likely reflecting a read error. The chain couples TRBV5-5 to TRBJ1-5; 8 bases align to TRBD1. Germline V CDR1 and CDR2: SGHKS, YYEKEE (reference sequence). The CDR3 is 19 amino acids. CDR3 coding DNA: TGTGCCAGCAGCAAAGGCCCCGCGGGAAGGACAGGGTCGGTTCAGCACCAGCATTCT. It is translated as CASSKGPAGRTGSVQHQHS.

This clonotype was observed at least ten times. The chain uses TRBV29-1 and TRBJ2-3, with 13 bases identical to TRBD2. The CDR3 is made up of 18 amino acids. V dropped 1 base and J dropped 2; count of bases not matched to a gene: 9. The germline V gene encodes CDR1 SQVTM and CDR2 ANQGSEA. Written as DNA, the CDR3 is TGCAGCGTTGAAGGGACTAGCGGGAGCGACAGTATCACAGATACGCAGTATTTT. It encodes CSVEGTSGSDSITDTQYF.

The chain is built from TRBV4-1 and TRBJ2-7; no firm D call. CDR3 size: 14 residues. The ends were cut back, 5 bases at V and 7 bases at J, with 18 bases in the middle. CDR1 and CDR2 (germline): MGHRA, YSYEKL. Here the CDR3 DNA reads TGCGCCAGCAGCTACGGACGGGTGGCAGGAGAGCAGTACTTC. Translation gives CASSYGRVAGEQYF.

This clonotype was seen a handful of times. A much more abundant neighbour one base away suggests this may be a read error. The chain couples TRBV5-1 to TRBJ2-1; D possibly corresponds to TRBD2 (6 bases). Germline loops: CDR1 SGHRS, CDR2 YFSETQ. The CDR3 has 14 residues. The germline V and J ends were trimmed by 0 bases and 5 bases, with 9 bases remaining between them. CDR3 sequence reads: CASSLAGGNNEQFF. The CDR3 DNA reads TGCGCCAGCAGCTTGGCGGGCGGGAACAATGAGCAGTTCTTC.

Details on this clonotype: With a much larger clone just one base away, this may be a read error. The chain links TRBV5-1 to TRBJ1-3; D uncertain. CDR1 is SGHRS, CDR2 YFSETQ, per germline. The CDR3 spans 15 residues. Written as DNA, the CDR3 is TGCGCCAGCAGCCTCGTGGCGTCCCCCGGAAACACCACATATTTT. Protein: CASSLVASPGNTTYF.

The sample holds a few counts of this clonotype. The chain has TRBV6-5 and TRBJ2-1, with 9 positions matching TRBD2. Trimming at V came to 2 bases and at J to 12 bases, leaving 14 bases not matched to a gene. The CDR3 sequence is 16 residues long. CDR1 MNHEY and CDR2 SVGAGI come from the germline V gene. The CDR3 nucleotides are TGTGCCAGCAGTTACAGAGCGGGGGGAATCAGTGATGGGCAGTTCTTC. Residues: CASSYRAGGISDGQFF.

The chain has TRBV14 and TRBJ2-3; D is ambiguous. Germline CDR1 SGHDN, CDR2 FVKESK. The CDR3 totals 13 residues. Trimming pared 11 bases from V and 0 bases from J, leaving 12 bases between. The CDR3 DNA reads TGTGCCTGCAAGGTTACTAGCACAGATACGCAGTATTTT. Protein: CACKVTSTDTQYF.

V gene TRBV20-1 combines with J gene TRBJ2-1, with TRBD2 as a possible D gene (6 bases). CDR1 and CDR2 (germline): DFQATT, SNEGSKA (reference sequence). CDR3 length equals 16 residues. Trimming shortened V by 0 bases and J by 8 bases, and 20 bases separated the two germline ends. The CDR3 coding sequence is TGCAGTGCTAGAGATTCCGGAGGGGTTCTCGGGGATGAGCAGTTCTTC. Its translation is CSARDSGGVLGDEQFF.

Points on this clonotype: Sequence at one end of the junction differs from germline and may be a read error. The gene calls are TRBV29-1 and TRBJ1-1, with a possible D match to TRBD1 (5 bases). The CDR3 spans 13 residues. CDR1 is SQVTM and CDR2 is ANQGSEA in the germline V gene. The CDR3 is CSGSRQLNTETFF. Written as DNA, the CDR3 is TGCAGTGGCAGCAGACAGCTGAACACTGAAACTTTCTTT.

A word on this clonotype: At one end, the junction sequence differs from germline, possibly due to a read error. This sequence joins TRBV20-1 and TRBJ2-2, with D maybe TRBD2 (5 bases). This CDR3 is 12 amino acids long. The germline V gene encodes CDR1 DFQATT and CDR2 SNEGSKA (reference sequence). The CDR3 nucleotides are TGCAGCGTTCCCACGGGCACCGGGGAGCTGTTATTT. It yields the protein CSVPTGTGELLF.

This clonotype appeared many times. The rearrangement joins TRBV12-3 or TRBV12-4 to TRBJ2-2; D is uncertain. Trimming shortened V by 5 bases and J by 1 base, and 8 bases separated the two germline ends. CDR3 size: 14 residues. This chain's CDR3 is CASSLDWNTGELFF. The CDR3 bases are TGTGCCAGCAGTCTAGACTGGAACACCGGGGAGCTGTTTTTT.

To note about this clonotype: A read error may account for a junction end that differs from germline. The rearrangement links TRBV4-2 to TRBJ2-2; the D is unclear. Germline assignment: CDR1 LGHNA and CDR2 YNFKEQ. The CDR3 covers 13 residues. The CDR3 is CASTEKNTGEPFF. The CDR3 nucleotides read TGTGCCAGCACAGAGAAGAACACCGGAGAGCCGTTTTTT.

This clonotype was seen only a few times. A much larger clone lies a single base off, so this may be a read error. This rearrangement joins TRBV4-1 to TRBJ2-5; no firm D call. The CDR3 length is 14 residues. The V end was cut by 5 bases, the J end by 3 bases, with 13 bases between. In germline, CDR1 is MGHRA, CDR2 YSYEKL. As DNA, the CDR3 is TGCGCCAGCAGCGTGGTGGGAATCAAAGAGACCCAGTACTTC. This gives the protein CASSVVGIKETQYF.

This clonotype was detected many times. V is TRBV10-2 and J is TRBJ1-2; D gene unclear. Germline V lookup: CDR1 WSHSY, CDR2 SAAADI. This CDR3 is built from 13 residues. V lost 4 bases to trimming and J lost 2 bases, with 8 bases between them. The CDR3 DNA is TGCGCCAGCAGTGGGGCCAGAAACTATGGCTACACCTTC. Its protein is CASSGARNYGYTF.

For this clonotype: A much larger clone differs by one base, so this may be a read error. The chain carries TRBV6-1 and TRBJ1-1; D is perhaps TRBD1 (5 bases). CDR1 and CDR2 (germline): MNHNS, SASEGT. CDR3 length: 16 amino acids. As DNA, the CDR3 is TGTGCCGGCAGTGAAGCGTTTACCCTAAGGGGCACTGAAGCTTTCTTT. This encodes CAGSEAFTLRGTEAFF.

The rearrangement links TRBV5-4 to TRBJ2-7; TRBD2 is a possible D gene (6 bases). CDR1 is SGHNT, CDR2 YYREEE, per germline (reference sequence). The CDR3 spans 15 residues. Trimming pared 1 base from V and 5 bases from J, leaving 16 bases between. The CDR3 loop is CASSLLTGEVDEQYF. CDR3 DNA sequence: TGTGCCAGCAGCTTGTTAACGGGAGAGGTCGACGAGCAGTACTTC.